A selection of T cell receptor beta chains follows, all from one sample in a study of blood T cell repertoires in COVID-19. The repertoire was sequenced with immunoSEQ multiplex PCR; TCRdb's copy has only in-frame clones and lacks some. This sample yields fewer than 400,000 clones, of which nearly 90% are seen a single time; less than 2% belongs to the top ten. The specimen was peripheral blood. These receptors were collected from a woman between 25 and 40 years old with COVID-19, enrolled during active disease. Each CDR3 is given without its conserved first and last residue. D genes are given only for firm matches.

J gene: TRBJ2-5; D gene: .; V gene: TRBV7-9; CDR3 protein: ASSLGGMETQY
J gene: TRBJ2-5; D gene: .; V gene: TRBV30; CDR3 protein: AWSGTKETQY
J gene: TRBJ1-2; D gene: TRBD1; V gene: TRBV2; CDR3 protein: ASSEDRGSNYGYT
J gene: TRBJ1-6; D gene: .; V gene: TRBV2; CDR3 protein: ASSSNSPLH
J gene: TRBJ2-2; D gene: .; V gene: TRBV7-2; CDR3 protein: ASSLLTGELF
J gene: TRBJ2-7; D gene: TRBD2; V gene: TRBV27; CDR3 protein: ASSLFPGGVPYEQY
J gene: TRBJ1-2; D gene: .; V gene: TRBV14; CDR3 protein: ASSQDGRINYGYT
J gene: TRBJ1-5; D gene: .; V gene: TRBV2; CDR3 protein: ASSEVRGSQPQH
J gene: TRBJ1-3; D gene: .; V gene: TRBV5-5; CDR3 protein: ASSPTGGRSGNTIY
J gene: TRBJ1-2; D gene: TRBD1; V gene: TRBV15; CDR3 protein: ATSRDRTGGIYGYT
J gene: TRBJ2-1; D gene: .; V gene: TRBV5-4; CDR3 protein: ASSPGSSSYNEQF
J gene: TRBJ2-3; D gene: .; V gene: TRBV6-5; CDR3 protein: ASSLRLGTDTQY
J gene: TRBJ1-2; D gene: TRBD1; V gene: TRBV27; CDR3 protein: ASSAGTGGYGYT
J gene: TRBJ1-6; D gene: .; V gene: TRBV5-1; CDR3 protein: ASSESRTTNSPLH
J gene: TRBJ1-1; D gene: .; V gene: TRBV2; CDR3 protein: ASSGEQNTEAF
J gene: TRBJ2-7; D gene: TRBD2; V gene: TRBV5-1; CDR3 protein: ASSPREGQREQY
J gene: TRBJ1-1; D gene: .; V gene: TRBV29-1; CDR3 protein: SVDPGRANTEAF
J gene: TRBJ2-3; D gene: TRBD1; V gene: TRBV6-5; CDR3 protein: ASSSAGGFTDTQY
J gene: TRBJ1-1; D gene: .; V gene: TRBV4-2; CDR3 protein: ASSQVEGVGTEAF
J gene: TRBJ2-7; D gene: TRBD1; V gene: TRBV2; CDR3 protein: ASSELGGTGAYEQY
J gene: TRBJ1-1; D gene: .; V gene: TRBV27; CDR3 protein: ASSAGTLNTEAF
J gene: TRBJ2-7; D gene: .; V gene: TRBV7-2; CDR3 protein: ASSFNSYEQY
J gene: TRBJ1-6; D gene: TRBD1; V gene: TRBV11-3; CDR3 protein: ASSLDETGGLGNSPLH
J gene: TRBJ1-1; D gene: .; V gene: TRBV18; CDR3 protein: ASSSGPDTEAF
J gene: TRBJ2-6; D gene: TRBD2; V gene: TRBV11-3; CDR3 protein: ASSLGGAGANVLT
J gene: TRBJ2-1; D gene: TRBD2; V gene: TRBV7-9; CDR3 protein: ASSSPGLAGMGNEQF
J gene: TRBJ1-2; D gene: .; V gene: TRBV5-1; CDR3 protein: ASSLFSAASQDGYT
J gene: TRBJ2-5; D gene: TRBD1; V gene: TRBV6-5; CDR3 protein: ASTKGQGWETQY
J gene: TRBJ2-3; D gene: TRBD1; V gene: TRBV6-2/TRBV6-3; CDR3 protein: ASSQKYVTGLEDTQY
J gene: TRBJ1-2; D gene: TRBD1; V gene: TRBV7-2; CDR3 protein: ASSLTGVDYGYT